This record looks at one T cell receptor beta chain sequence and its context. Its specificity is unknown. The V end was cut by 4 bases, the J end by 4 bases, with 14 bases between. Germline CDR1 reads SEHNR; CDR2 reads FQNEAQ (reference sequence). The CDR3 sequence is 14 residues long. This specimen belongs to a study of shared clonotypes between healthy human individuals. Study results and limitations: Measured sharing among donors was expected to vary with sequencing depth. Non-shared clonotypes showed lower generation probabilities than clonotypes common to all four donors.

For sorted subsets, roughly 200 ng DNA per replicate equaled approximately 32,000 T cell genomes. Under the authors' procedure: With immunoSEQ giving junction-only sequences and no quality scores, filtering differed. The method was immunoSEQ multiplex PCR; TCRdb's version includes in-frame clones alone and lacks a portion of them. Clonal size and the V and J genes are those of that table, whereas D and trimming came from the DNA. The repertoire has under 850,000 clones, roughly two thirds of them found once; the top ten carry over 1.5%. The chain links TRBV7-9 to TRBJ2-7; tentatively, D is TRBD2 (6 bases). The origin of this receptor is a woman in her thirties in good health. Input material: memory CD4+ T cells sorted from blood. Subset in this sample: CD45RA-negative fraction. CDR3 residues: CASSYGSTSYEQYF. CDR3 sequence (DNA): TGTGCCAGCAGCTACGGGAGCACTTCGTACGAGCAGTACTTC.